The entry below describes one T cell receptor (beta chain). Trimming took 7 bases from V and 4 from J, leaving 16 bases between them. The CDR3 spans 14 residues. CDR1 and CDR2 (germline): MNHEY, SMNVEV (reference sequence). This record comes from a study of control samples from healthy donors and cancer patients. Libraries were prepared by immunoSEQ multiplex PCR; TCRdb keeps only in-frame clonotypes and omits some of them. The data contain 48,000 or so clones, 93% of them singletons. The source material was PBMCs. V usage is TRBV27 and J usage is TRBJ1-1, with D unresolved. This TCR derives from a woman between 50 and 59 years old with head and neck cancer. The CDR3 region is CASISRTKGTEAFF. For the CDR3, the DNA is TGTGCCAGCATTTCCCGGACGAAGGGCACTGAAGCTTTCTTT.